The rows below give T cell receptor beta chains drawn from one sample of a study of cytomegalovirus exposure and HLA in healthy donors. Sequencing used immunoSEQ multiplex PCR; TCRdb keeps in-frame clones, though not all of them. The sample consists of 220,000 or so clones, approximately 70% of them appearing once. The specimen sequenced was PBMCs. The receptors stem from a woman in her twenties or thirties in good health and CMV-seronegative. Each CDR3 is given with its conserved first and last residue. The D gene is left open where the match is weak. A row's size may be missing; if present it is once, few, many or a size class.

TRBV30	TRBJ2-7	NA	TRBD1	CAWSPKGQGATYEQYF	TGTGCCTGGAGTCCAAAAGGACAGGGGGCTACCTACGAGCAGTACTTC
TRBV11-2	TRBJ2-2	NA	NA	CASSLGRANTGELFF	TGTGCCAGCAGCTTAGGCAGGGCTAACACCGGGGAGCTGTTTTTT
TRBV6-6	TRBJ2-3	NA	NA	CASSYGNTQYF	TGTGCCAGCAGTTATGGCAATACGCAGTATTTT
TRBV10-1	TRBJ2-1	once	TRBD2	CASSGLAGDFFEQFF	TGCGCCAGCAGTGGGCTAGCGGGAGATTTTTTTGAGCAGTTCTTC
TRBV2	TRBJ1-1	NA	NA	CATALTGPLRGTEAFF	TGTGCCACCGCTCTAACAGGGCCCCTGAGGGGGACTGAAGCTTTCTTT
TRBV6-5	TRBJ2-7	NA	TRBD2	CASRRLAGHYEQYF	TGTGCCAGCAGACGGCTAGCGGGGCACTACGAGCAGTACTTC
TRBV10-3	TRBJ2-1	once	NA	CAISESMASSEYNEQFF	TGTGCCATCAGTGAGTCGATGGCGAGTAGCGAGTACAATGAGCAGTTCTTC
TRBV5-1	TRBJ1-2	NA	NA	CASSGAQPGYTF	TGCGCCAGCAGCGGGGCCCAACCTGGCTACACCTTC
TRBV27	TRBJ2-7	once	TRBD2	CASSPKPRLADPYEQYF	TGTGCCAGCAGCCCAAAACCGAGACTAGCGGACCCCTACGAGCAGTACTTC
TRBV6-5	TRBJ1-1	few	NA	CASSYSWEGNTEAFF	TGTGCCAGCAGTTACTCCTGGGAGGGGAACACTGAAGCTTTCTTT
TRBV7-3	TRBJ2-5	once	TRBD2	CASSLTGLAGVETQYF	TGTGCCAGCAGCTTAACAGGACTAGCGGGAGTTGAGACCCAGTACTTC
TRBV9	TRBJ2-3	NA	TRBD1	CASSDRGLGTDTQYF	TGTGCCAGCAGCGACAGGGGGCTGGGCACAGATACGCAGTATTTT
TRBV11-2	TRBJ1-6	NA	NA	CASSWPGNSPLHF	TGTGCCAGCAGCTGGCCAGGGAACTCACCCCTCCACTTT
TRBV4-1	TRBJ1-3	NA	NA	CASSQEPRSTIYF	TGCGCCAGCAGCCAAGAACCTCGTAGCACCATATATTTT
TRBV6-6	TRBJ2-1	NA	TRBD2	CASSYDILAGEEQFF	TGTGCCAGCAGTTACGATATTCTAGCGGGAGAAGAGCAGTTCTTC
TRBV9	TRBJ1-2	NA	NA	CASSVDPGSGFYTF	TGTGCCAGCAGCGTAGATCCAGGGTCAGGTTTCTACACCTTC
TRBV12-5	TRBJ1-1	few	NA	CASGFGSPDSNTEAFF	TGTGCTAGTGGTTTTGGCAGTCCTGACTCGAACACTGAAGCTTTCTTT
TRBV29-1	TRBJ1-6	NA	NA	CSAKDSINSPLHF	TGCAGCGCCAAAGACAGTATTAATTCACCCCTCCACTTT
TRBV4-2	TRBJ2-7	NA	TRBD1	CASSQVGQGIYEQYF	TGTGCCAGCAGCCAAGTTGGACAGGGGATCTACGAGCAGTACTTC
TRBV12-5	TRBJ1-2	few	TRBD1	CARRVSPGGDYGYTF	TGTGCTAGAAGGGTGTCCCCAGGGGGTGACTATGGCTACACCTTC
TRBV19	TRBJ1-1	NA	NA	CASSMVGGGAGPMNTEAFF	TGTGCCAGTAGTATGGTAGGCGGAGGAGCGGGGCCCATGAACACTGAAGCTTTCTTT
TRBV7-3	TRBJ2-3	NA	NA	CASSLGSGVTDTQYF	TGTGCCAGCAGCTTAGGCTCCGGGGTTACAGATACGCAGTATTTT
TRBV7-3	TRBJ1-6	NA	TRBD1	CASSLAGTEYSPLHF	TGTGCCAGCAGCTTAGCCGGGACAGAATATTCACCCCTCCACTTT
TRBV27	TRBJ1-6	NA	TRBD1	CASSFTIVGQGYNSPLHF	TGTGCCAGCAGTTTTACGATCGTCGGACAGGGTTATAATTCACCCCTCCACTTT
TRBV9	TRBJ2-7	NA	NA	CASSVEGGVQSEQYF	TGTGCCAGCAGCGTAGAAGGGGGAGTGCAATCCGAGCAGTACTTC
TRBV6-1	TRBJ1-1	NA	NA	CASRRGTEAFF	TGTGCCAGCAGAAGGGGGACTGAAGCTTTCTTT
TRBV5-1	TRBJ2-3	NA	TRBD2	CASTSGGVTDTQYF	TGCGCCAGCACCAGCGGGGGGGTCACAGATACGCAGTATTTT
TRBV5-1	TRBJ1-1	NA	NA	CASSLGRGAEAFF	TGCGCCAGCAGCTTAGGCAGGGGAGCCGAAGCTTTCTTT
TRBV19	TRBJ2-3	NA	TRBD1	CASSIGTGGRTDTQYF	TGTGCCAGTAGTATTGGGACAGGGGGCCGCACAGATACGCAGTATTTT
TRBV27	TRBJ1-5	NA	NA	CASRGVGGLNQPQHF	TGTGCCAGCAGGGGGGTGGGGGGGCTCAATCAGCCCCAGCATTTT
TRBV11-3	TRBJ2-2	once	NA	CASSLDVTGSGELFF	TGTGCCAGCAGCTTAGATGTAACAGGGTCCGGGGAGCTGTTTTTT
TRBV5-4	TRBJ2-7	NA	TRBD2	CASSLVLAGSYEQYF	TGTGCCAGCAGCTTGGTACTAGCGGGTAGCTACGAGCAGTACTTC
TRBV5-8	TRBJ1-2	NA	TRBD1	CASSQQGHLNYGYTF	TGTGCCAGCAGCCAACAGGGGCACCTCAACTATGGCTACACCTTC
TRBV7-8	TRBJ2-3	NA	TRBD2	CASRPYRTSESTDTQYF	TGTGCCAGCAGACCATACCGAACTAGCGAAAGCACAGATACGCAGTATTTT
TRBV18	TRBJ2-1	NA	TRBD2	CASSTRTSGTGYNEQFF	TGTGCCAGCTCAACTCGGACTAGCGGAACGGGCTACAATGAGCAGTTCTTC
TRBV18	TRBJ1-4	NA	NA	CASSPSAEPVDEKLFF	TGTGCCAGCTCACCTTCGGCGGAGCCAGTTGATGAAAAACTGTTTTTT
TRBV11-2	TRBJ1-3	NA	NA	CASSSGHSGNTIYF	TGTGCCAGCAGCTCGGGTCACTCTGGAAACACCATATATTTT
TRBV6-1	TRBJ2-1	NA	NA	CATWTALNEQFF	TGTGCCACCTGGACAGCGCTGAATGAGCAGTTCTTC
TRBV5-8	TRBJ1-1	NA	NA	CASSDLTFSNGVNTEAFF	TGTGCCAGCAGCGACCTTACCTTCTCGAATGGAGTGAACACTGAAGCTTTCTTT
TRBV4-1	TRBJ2-3	few	NA	CASSRVTSTDTQYF	TGCGCCAGCAGCCGAGTAACTAGCACAGATACGCAGTATTTT
TRBV6-5	TRBJ1-1	few	NA	CASSEGRGRTEAFF	TGTGCCAGCAGTGAGGGCAGGGGAAGAACTGAAGCTTTCTTT
TRBV6-6	TRBJ1-6	NA	TRBD1	CASSWTGATTNSPLHF	TGTGCCAGCAGTTGGACAGGGGCAACCACTAATTCACCCCTCCACTTT
TRBV6-5	TRBJ2-4	NA	NA	CASSAEGGDIQYF	TGTGCCAGCAGCGCCGAAGGGGGGGACATTCAGTACTTC
TRBV9	TRBJ2-7	once	TRBD1	CASSLLVGTGLSYEQYF	TGTGCCAGCAGCCTCCTGGTGGGGACAGGCCTCTCCTACGAGCAGTACTTC
TRBV9	TRBJ2-3	NA	TRBD2	CASSVVASGGATLSTDTQYF	TGTGCCAGCAGCGTAGTTGCTAGCGGGGGGGCGACGCTTAGCACAGATACGCAGTATTTT
TRBV27	TRBJ2-7	NA	TRBD1	CASSARDRGPYEQYF	TGTGCCAGCAGTGCCCGGGACAGGGGTCCCTACGAGCAGTACTTC
TRBV27	TRBJ1-1	NA	NA	CASSSRQTNTEAFF	TGTGCCAGCAGTTCAAGACAGACGAACACTGAAGCTTTCTTT